This T cell receptor beta chain was documented in a study of cytomegalovirus exposure and HLA in healthy donors. These donors, healthy bone marrow donors, were studied. Germline CDR1 and CDR2: SEHNR and FQNEAQ (reference sequence). V was clipped by 5 bases and J by 12 bases, with 14 bases between them. This CDR3 spans 11 amino acids. A multiplex PCR was run with 60 Vbeta primers and 13 Jbeta primers. Method: immunoSEQ multiplex PCR; TCRdb's copy keeps in-frame clones and lacks some. The sample holds under 150,000 clones; 76% are singletons and the top ten take roughly 4%. Specimen: PBMCs. The chain links TRBV7-9 to TRBJ2-7; D is perhaps TRBD1 (6 bases). This TCR derives from a man younger than 35 in good health and CMV-seronegative. The CDR3 spells CASSLTDSLYF. CDR3 coding DNA: TGTGCCAGCAGCCTAACGGACAGTCTGTACTTC.